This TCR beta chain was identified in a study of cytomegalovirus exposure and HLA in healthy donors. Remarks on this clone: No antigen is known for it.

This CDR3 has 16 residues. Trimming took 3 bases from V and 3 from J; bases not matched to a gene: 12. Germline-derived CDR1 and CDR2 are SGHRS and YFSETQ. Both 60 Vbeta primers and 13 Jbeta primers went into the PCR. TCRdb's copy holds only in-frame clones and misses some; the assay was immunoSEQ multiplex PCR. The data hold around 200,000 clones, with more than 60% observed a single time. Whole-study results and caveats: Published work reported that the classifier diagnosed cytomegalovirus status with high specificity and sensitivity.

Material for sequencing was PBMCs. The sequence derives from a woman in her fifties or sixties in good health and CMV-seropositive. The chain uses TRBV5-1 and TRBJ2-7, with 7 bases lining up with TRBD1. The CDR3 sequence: CASSSIPGQILYEQYF. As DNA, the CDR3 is TGCGCCAGCAGCTCTATTCCGGGACAGATCCTCTACGAGCAGTACTTC.